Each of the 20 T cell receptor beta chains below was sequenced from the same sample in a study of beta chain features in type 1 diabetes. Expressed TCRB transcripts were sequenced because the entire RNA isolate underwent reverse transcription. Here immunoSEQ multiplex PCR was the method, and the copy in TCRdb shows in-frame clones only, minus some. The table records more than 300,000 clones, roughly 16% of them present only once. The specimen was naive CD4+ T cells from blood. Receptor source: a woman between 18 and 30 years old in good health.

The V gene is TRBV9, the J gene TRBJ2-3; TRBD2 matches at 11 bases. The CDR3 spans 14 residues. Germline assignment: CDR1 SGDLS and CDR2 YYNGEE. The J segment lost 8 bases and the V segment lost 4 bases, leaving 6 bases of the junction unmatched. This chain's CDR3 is CASSPELAGVTQYF. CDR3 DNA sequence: TGTGCCAGCAGCCCGGAACTAGCGGGAGTTACGCAGTATTTT.

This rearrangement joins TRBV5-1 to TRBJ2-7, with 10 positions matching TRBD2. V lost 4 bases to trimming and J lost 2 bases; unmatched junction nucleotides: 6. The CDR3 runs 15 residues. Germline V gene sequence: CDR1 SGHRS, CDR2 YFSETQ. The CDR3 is CASSPSGSFAYEQYF. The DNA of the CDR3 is TGCGCCAGCAGCCCTAGCGGGAGTTTCGCCTACGAGCAGTACTTC.

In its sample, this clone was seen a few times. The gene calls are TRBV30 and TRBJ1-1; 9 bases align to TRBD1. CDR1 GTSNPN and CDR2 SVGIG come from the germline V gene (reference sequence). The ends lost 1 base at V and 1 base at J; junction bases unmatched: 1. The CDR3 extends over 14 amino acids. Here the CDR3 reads CAWSGTGANTEAFF. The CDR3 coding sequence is TGTGCCTGGAGTGGGACAGGGGCGAACACTGAAGCTTTCTTT.

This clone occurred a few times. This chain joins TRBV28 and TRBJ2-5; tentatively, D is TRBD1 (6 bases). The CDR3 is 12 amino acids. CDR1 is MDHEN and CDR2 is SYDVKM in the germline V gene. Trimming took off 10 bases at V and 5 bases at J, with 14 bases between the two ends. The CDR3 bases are TGTGCCACCACAGGGTCGATTGAGACCCAGTACTTC. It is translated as CATTGSIETQYF.

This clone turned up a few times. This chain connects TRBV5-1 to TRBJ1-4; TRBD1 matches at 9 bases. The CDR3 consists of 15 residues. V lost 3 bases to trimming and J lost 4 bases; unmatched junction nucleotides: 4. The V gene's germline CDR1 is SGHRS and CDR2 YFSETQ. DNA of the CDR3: TGCGCCAGCAGCTCTGGGACAGGGTATAATGAAAAACTGTTTTTT. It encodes CASSSGTGYNEKLFF.

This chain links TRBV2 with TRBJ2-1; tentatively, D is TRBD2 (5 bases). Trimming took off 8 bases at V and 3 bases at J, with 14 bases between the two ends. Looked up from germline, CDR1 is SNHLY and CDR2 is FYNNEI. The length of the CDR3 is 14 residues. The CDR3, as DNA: TGTGCCAGCCTCCAGGACTCCGTCTACAATGAGCAGTTCTTC. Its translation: CASLQDSVYNEQFF.

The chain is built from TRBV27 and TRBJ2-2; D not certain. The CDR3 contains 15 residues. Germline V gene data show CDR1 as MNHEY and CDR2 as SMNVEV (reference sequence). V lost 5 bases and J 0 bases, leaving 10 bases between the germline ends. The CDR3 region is CASSPEKANTGELFF. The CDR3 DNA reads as TGTGCCAGCAGTCCAGAAAAAGCGAACACCGGGGAGCTGTTTTTT.

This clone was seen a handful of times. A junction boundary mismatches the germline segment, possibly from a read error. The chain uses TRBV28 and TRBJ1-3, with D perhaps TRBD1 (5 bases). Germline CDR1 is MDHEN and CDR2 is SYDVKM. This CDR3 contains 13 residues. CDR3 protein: CASSHPSLDSAHF. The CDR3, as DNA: TGTGCCAGCAGCCACCCCTCCCTCGACAGTGCGCATTTT.

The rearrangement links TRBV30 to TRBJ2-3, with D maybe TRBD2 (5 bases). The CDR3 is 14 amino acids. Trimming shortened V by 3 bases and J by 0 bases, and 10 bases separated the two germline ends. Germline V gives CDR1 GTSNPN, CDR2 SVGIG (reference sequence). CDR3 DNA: TGTGCCTGGAGCCGGACTGGGAGCACAGATACGCAGTATTTT. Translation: CAWSRTGSTDTQYF. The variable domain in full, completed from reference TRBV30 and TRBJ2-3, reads SQTIHQWPATLVQPVGSPLSLECTVEGTSNPNLYWYRQAAGRGLQLLFYSVGIGQISSEVPQNLSASRPQDRQFILSSKKLLLSDSGFYLCAWSRTGSTDTQYFGPGTRLTVL.

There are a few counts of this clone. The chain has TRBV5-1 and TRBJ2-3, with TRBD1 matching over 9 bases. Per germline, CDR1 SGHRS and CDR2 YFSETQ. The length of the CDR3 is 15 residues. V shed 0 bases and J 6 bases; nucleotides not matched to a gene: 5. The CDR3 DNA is TGCGCCAGCAGCTTGGGGCGACAGGGGGTCGATACGCAGTATTTT. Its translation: CASSLGRQGVDTQYF.

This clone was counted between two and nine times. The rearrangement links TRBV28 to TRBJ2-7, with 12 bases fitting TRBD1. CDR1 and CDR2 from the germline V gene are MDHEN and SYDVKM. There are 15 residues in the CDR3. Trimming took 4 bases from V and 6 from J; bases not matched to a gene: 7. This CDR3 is CASSSVGQGALEQYF. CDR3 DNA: TGTGCCAGCAGTTCAGTGGGACAGGGGGCCCTCGAGCAGTACTTC.

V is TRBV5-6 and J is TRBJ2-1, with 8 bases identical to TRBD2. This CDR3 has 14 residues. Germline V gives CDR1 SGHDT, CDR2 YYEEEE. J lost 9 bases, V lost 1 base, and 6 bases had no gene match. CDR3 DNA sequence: TGTGCCAGCAGCTTGCGGCGGGAGGAAGGTGAGCAGTTCTTC. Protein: CASSLRREEGEQFF.

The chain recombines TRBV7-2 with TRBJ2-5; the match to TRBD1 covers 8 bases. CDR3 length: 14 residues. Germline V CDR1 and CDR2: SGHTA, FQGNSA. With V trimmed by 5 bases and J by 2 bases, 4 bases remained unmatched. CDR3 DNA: TGTGCCAGCAGCACCCGGGACAGGCAAGAGACCCAGTACTTC. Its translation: CASSTRDRQETQYF.

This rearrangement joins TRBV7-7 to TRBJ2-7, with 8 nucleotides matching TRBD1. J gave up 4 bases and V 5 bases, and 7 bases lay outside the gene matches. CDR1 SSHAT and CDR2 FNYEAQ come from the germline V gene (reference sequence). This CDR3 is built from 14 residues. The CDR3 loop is CASSRQGYPYEQYF. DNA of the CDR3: TGTGCCAGCAGCCGACAGGGGTACCCTTACGAGCAGTACTTC.

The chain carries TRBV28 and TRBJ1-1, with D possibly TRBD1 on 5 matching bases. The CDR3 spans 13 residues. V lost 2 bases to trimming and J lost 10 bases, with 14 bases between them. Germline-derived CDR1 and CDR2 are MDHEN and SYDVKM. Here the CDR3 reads CASSLGSGQGAFF. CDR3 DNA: TGTGCCAGCAGTTTAGGGTCCGGGCAGGGAGCTTTCTTT.

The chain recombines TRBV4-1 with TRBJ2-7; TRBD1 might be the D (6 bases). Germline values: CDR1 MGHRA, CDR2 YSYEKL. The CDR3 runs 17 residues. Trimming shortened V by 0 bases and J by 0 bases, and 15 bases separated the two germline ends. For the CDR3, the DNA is TGCGCCAGCAGCCAAGACGACCAAGGGGGTTACTCCTACGAGCAGTACTTC. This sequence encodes CASSQDDQGGYSYEQYF.

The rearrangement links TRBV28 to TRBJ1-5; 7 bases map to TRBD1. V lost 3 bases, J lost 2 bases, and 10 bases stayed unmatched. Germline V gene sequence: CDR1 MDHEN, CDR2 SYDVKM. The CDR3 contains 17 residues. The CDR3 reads CASSLGGGTARNQPQHF. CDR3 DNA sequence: TGTGCCAGCAGTTTGGGGGGCGGGACAGCCCGCAATCAGCCCCAGCATTTT.

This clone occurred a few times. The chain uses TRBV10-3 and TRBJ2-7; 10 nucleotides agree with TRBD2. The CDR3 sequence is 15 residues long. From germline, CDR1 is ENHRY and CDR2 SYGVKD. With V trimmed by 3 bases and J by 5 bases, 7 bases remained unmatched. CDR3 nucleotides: TGTGCCATCAGTGATCCAGGACTAGCGGTCCACGAGCAGTACTTC. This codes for CAISDPGLAVHEQYF.

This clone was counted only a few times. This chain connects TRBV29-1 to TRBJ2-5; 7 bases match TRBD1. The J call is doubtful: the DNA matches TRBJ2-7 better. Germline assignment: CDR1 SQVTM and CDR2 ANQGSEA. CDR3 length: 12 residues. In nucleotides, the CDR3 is TGCAGCGTCAGACAGGGATCCCACGAGCAGTACTTC. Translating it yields CSVRQGSHEQYF.

The CDR3 DNA is TGTGCCAGCAGTGAACAAAAGGGGGCTTTGCAGTACTTC. As protein: CASSEQKGALQYF. The chain links TRBV2 to TRBJ2-7; TRBD1 agrees at 7 bases. Germline V lookup: CDR1 SNHLY, CDR2 FYNNEI. The CDR3 runs 13 residues. Trimming cost V 2 bases and J 9 bases; bases outside gene matches: 7.